Shown below are 9 T cell receptor beta chains from a single sample sequenced in a study of blood T cell repertoires in COVID-19. The protocol was immunoSEQ multiplex PCR, while the TCRdb copy is restricted to in-frame clones and leaves out a portion. The sample carries 180,000 or so clones, 84% recorded once. Material for sequencing was peripheral blood. The origin of the receptors is a man in his forties or fifties who had recovered from COVID-19.

The chain carries TRBV7-9 and TRBJ2-7, with TRBD2 matching over 11 bases. From germline, CDR1 is SEHNR and CDR2 FQNEAQ (reference sequence). With 4 bases clipped from V and 1 base from J, the junction kept 6 bases outside the gene matches. This CDR3 spans 16 amino acids. In DNA form, the CDR3 reads TGTGCCAGCAGCTACGGACTAGCGGGCGTATCCTACGAGCAGTACTTC. This codes for CASSYGLAGVSYEQYF.

CDR3 region: CASSRQNSPLHF. Written as DNA, the CDR3 is TGTGCCAGCAGTCGACAGAATTCACCCCTCCACTTT. The chain has TRBV6-5 and TRBJ1-6; possible D gene TRBD1, 5 bases. The CDR3 totals 12 residues. The V gene's germline CDR1 is MNHEY and CDR2 SVGAGI. Trimming removed 5 bases from V and 7 bases from J, with 6 bases in between.

The chain has TRBV5-8 and TRBJ2-1; 8 nucleotides align to TRBD2. The germline CDR1 and CDR2 sequences are SGHTS and YDEGEE. After removal of 3 bases from V and 4 bases from J, the junction contained 6 bases not matched to a gene. This CDR3 region has 15 residues. CDR3 residues: CASSSALAGYNEQFF. Written as DNA, the CDR3 is TGTGCCAGCAGCTCGGCCTTAGCGGGGTACAATGAGCAGTTCTTC.

This rearrangement joins TRBV20-1 to TRBJ2-7, with TRBD2 identical over 7 bases. The CDR3 covers 11 residues. From germline, CDR1 is DFQATT and CDR2 SNEGSKA (reference sequence). The trim removed 5 bases at V and 6 bases at J, leaving 4 bases unmatched. The CDR3 DNA reads TGCAGTGCTCCTCGCGGGGGCGAGCAGTACTTC. Protein sequence: CSAPRGGEQYF.

This clone has a handful of counts. The genes are TRBV7-3 and TRBJ2-2; 11 positions agree with TRBD2. This CDR3 region has 13 residues. From germline, CDR1 is SGHTA and CDR2 FQGTGA. Losses at the gene ends were 5 bases for V and 12 bases for J; bases not matched to a gene: 5. The CDR3 DNA reads TGTGCCAGCAGCCCACTAGCGGGAGAACAGCTGTTTTTT. Protein sequence: CASSPLAGEQLFF.

This chain uses TRBV5-1 with TRBJ2-3; 9 bases line up with TRBD2. V trimming: 4 bases; J trimming: 4 bases; junction bases outside the gene matches: 10. The CDR3 spans 16 residues. CDR1 is SGHRS, CDR2 YFSETQ, per germline. The CDR3 reads CASSPFSGSGADTQYF. CDR3 DNA sequence: TGCGCCAGCAGCCCCTTTAGCGGGAGTGGGGCAGATACGCAGTATTTT.

The J gene is TRBJ1-1, the V gene TRBV11-2; 8 bases agree with TRBD1. The CDR3 loop spans 13 amino acids. After removal of 5 bases from V and 6 bases from J, the junction contained 5 bases not matched to a gene. The germline V gene encodes CDR1 SGHAT and CDR2 FQNNGV. CDR3 in amino acids: CASSVGTGAEAFF. CDR3 sequence (DNA): TGTGCCAGCAGCGTGGGGACAGGTGCTGAAGCTTTCTTT.

This chain uses TRBV7-2 with TRBJ2-7, with TRBD2 matching 8 bases. The CDR3 has 16 residues. Unmatched junction bases numbered 8, after V lost 1 base and J lost 3 bases. CDR1 and CDR2 from the germline V gene are SGHTA and FQGNSA. CDR3 loop: CASSLVYSGRFYEQYF. The CDR3 coding sequence is TGTGCCAGCAGCTTAGTATACAGCGGGAGATTCTACGAGCAGTACTTC. Based on the CDR3 plus reference TRBV7-2 and TRBJ2-7, the full variable domain is GAGVSQSPSNKVTEKGKDVELRCDPISGHTALYWYRQSLGQGLEFLIYFQGNSAPDKSGLPSDRFSAERTGGSVSTLTIQRTQQEDSAVYLCASSLVYSGRFYEQYFGPGTRLTVT.

CDR3 sequence reads: CASSPGTGNYYEQYF. The CDR3 DNA sequence: TGTGCCAGCTCACCAGGGACAGGGAATTACTACGAGCAGTACTTC. This sequence joins TRBV18 and TRBJ2-7, with 9 bases fitting TRBD1. Germline-derived CDR1 and CDR2 are KGHSH and LQKENI. The CDR3 runs 15 residues. Trimming took 2 bases from V and 3 from J; bases not matched to a gene: 5.